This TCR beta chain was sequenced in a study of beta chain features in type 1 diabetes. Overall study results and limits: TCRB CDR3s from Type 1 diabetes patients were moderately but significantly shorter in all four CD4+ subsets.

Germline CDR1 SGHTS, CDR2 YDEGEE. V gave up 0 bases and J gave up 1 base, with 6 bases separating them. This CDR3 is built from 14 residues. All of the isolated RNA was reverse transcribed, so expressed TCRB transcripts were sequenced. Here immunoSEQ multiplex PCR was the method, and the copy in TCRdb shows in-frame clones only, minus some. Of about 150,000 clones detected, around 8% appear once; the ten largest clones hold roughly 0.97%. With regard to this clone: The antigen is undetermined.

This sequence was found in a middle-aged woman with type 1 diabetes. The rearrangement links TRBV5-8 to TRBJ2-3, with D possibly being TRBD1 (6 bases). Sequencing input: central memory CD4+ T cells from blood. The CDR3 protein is CASSLDRGTDTQYF. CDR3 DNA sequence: TGTGCCAGCAGCTTGGACAGGGGCACAGATACGCAGTATTTT.